The present entry profiles one T cell receptor beta chain with its context. Its antigen is not identified. The germline V gene has CDR1 SGHRS and CDR2 YFSETQ. The germline V and J ends were trimmed by 0 bases and 9 bases, with 13 bases remaining between them. CDR3 length: 14 amino acids. This sample was taken from a study of cytomegalovirus exposure and HLA in healthy donors. Points from the study as a whole: Accurate prediction of most subjects' HLA-A and HLA-B alleles from TCR beta sequences was reported.

The PCR was carried out with 60 Vbeta primers and 13 Jbeta primers. Authors' data handling: Among the unique TCR beta chains that a later analysis counted, about 79 million in all, roughly 10 million were shared. The method was immunoSEQ multiplex PCR; TCRdb's version includes in-frame clones alone and lacks a portion of them. That table furnishes V, J and clone size, whereas the DNA furnished D and trimming. The sample lists approximately 160,000 clones, approximately 79% occurring once. Sequenced material: PBMCs. The V call is TRBV5-1, the J call TRBJ2-1, with D perhaps TRBD2 (6 bases). The TCR comes from a human donor in good health. CDR3: CASSLAAAAGEQFF. CDR3 DNA sequence: TGCGCCAGCAGCTTGGCCGCAGCAGCGGGTGAGCAGTTCTTC.